This paragraph reports one T cell receptor (beta chain). What it recognizes is unknown. This sample was taken from a study of beta chain features in type 1 diabetes. The study's findings and limits: Moderately but significantly shorter TCRB CDR3s were found in Type 1 diabetes patients in all four CD4+ subsets. Patients' naive, central memory and regulatory TCRB repertoires appeared more alike than those of healthy donors. Small HLA sub-analyses could not settle whether HLA shapes TCRB rearrangement.

V lost 1 base to trimming and J lost 4 bases; unmatched junction nucleotides: 10. The CDR3 spans 17 residues. Germline CDR1 and CDR2: SGHVS and FQNEAQ. Of the isolated RNA, all was reverse transcribed, and so the sequenced material was expressed TCRB transcripts. Average reads for naive, central memory and regulatory T cell samples were about 3.57 million. The method was immunoSEQ multiplex PCR; TCRdb's version includes in-frame clones alone and lacks a portion of them. The sample has under 350,000 clones, roughly an eighth seen once. The material sequenced was naive CD4+ T cells from blood. The receptor was derived from a man aged 30 to 45 with type 1 diabetes. The rearrangement uses TRBV7-8 and TRBJ1-5, with 7 bases lining up with TRBD1. The CDR3 sequence: CASSLVFDRAGNQPQHF. CDR3 DNA: TGTGCCAGCAGCTTAGTGTTTGACAGGGCGGGTAATCAGCCCCAGCATTTT. The full variable domain, in which reference TRBV7-8 and TRBJ1-5 provide the parts outside the CDR3, is GAGVSQSPRYKVAKRGQDVALRCDPISGHVSLFWYQQALGQGPEFLTYFQNEAQLDKSGLPSDRFFAERPEGSVSTLKIQRTQQEDSAVYLCASSLVFDRAGNQPQHFGDGTRLSIL.